The 8 T cell receptor beta chains below were found in one sample sequenced in a study of spatial heterogeneity in lung cancer. Indicated time point: sample taken at primary tumor resection. Whole RNA from tumor, nontumor lung or frozen PBMC was sequenced unsorted. TCRdb reprocessed the 5' RACE reads with MiXCR, giving one entry per CDR3 protein. The profile shows tens of thousands of distinct CDR3 sequences, approximately 14% of them singletons. Sequencing used PBMCs, obtained at surgery. The receptors derive from a male donor with early-stage non-small cell lung cancer.

The V call is TRBV19, the J call TRBJ2-5; 7 nucleotides align to TRBD2. V shed 9 bases, J shed 5 bases, and the junction held 12 bases outside the gene matches. The CDR3 length is 14 residues. CDR1 and CDR2 from the germline V gene are LNHDA and SQIVND (reference sequence). CDR3 in amino acids: CASRPGGRSETQYF. DNA for the CDR3: TGTGCCAGCAGACCCGGCGGGAGATCCGAGACCCAGTACTTC.

The chain employs TRBV9 and TRBJ2-1, with no clear D. This CDR3 has 15 residues. Trimming took 0 bases from V and 6 from J, leaving 13 bases between them. CDR1 SGDLS and CDR2 YYNGEE come from the germline V gene. CDR3 region: CASSVATGSFNEQFF. CDR3 DNA: TGTGCCAGCAGCGTAGCTACGGGCAGCTTCAATGAGCAGTTCTTC.

This clonotype came up a few times. This sequence joins TRBV24-1 and TRBJ2-6; D is uncertain. Between the trimmed V and J ends, which lost 3 bases and 3 bases, there was a span of 8 bases. Germline V gives CDR1 KGHDR, CDR2 SFDVKD. The CDR3 consists of 15 residues. CDR3 loop: CATSDEVLGANVLTF. CDR3 nucleotides: TGTGCCACCAGTGATGAGGTCCTTGGGGCCAACGTCCTGACTTTC.

This clonotype was counted only a few times. V is TRBV28 and J is TRBJ2-3; 9 nucleotides agree with TRBD2. CDR1 and CDR2 (germline): MDHEN, SYDVKM. V was pared by 10 bases and J by 10 bases, with 18 bases of the junction left unmatched. CDR3 length: 15 residues. The CDR3 reads CATAIVSGGMGAQYF. The CDR3 DNA reads TGTGCCACCGCGATTGTTAGCGGGGGAATGGGAGCGCAGTATTTT.

This clonotype came up many times. The gene calls are TRBV12-5 and TRBJ2-1, with 7 bases identical to TRBD2. The germline V gene has CDR1 LGHNT and CDR2 FRNRAP. The V and J ends lost 7 bases and 2 bases, in that order; junction bases with no gene match: 8. The CDR3 extends over 15 amino acids. CDR3 residues: CASAFREGAYNEQFF. As DNA, the CDR3 is TGTGCTAGTGCCTTCAGGGAGGGCGCCTACAATGAGCAGTTCTTC.

The CDR3: CASSLVPLAGGYEQYF. The CDR3 coding sequence is TGCGCCAGCAGCTTGGTCCCGCTGGCGGGGGGGTACGAGCAGTACTTC. The V gene is TRBV5-1, the J gene TRBJ2-7; 9 bases agree with TRBD2. From germline, CDR1 is SGHRS and CDR2 YFSETQ. The CDR3 is 16 residues long. Trimming removed 0 bases from V and 4 bases from J; junction bases left unmatched: 8.

The chain uses TRBV5-1 and TRBJ2-5; D is uncertain. Per the germline V gene, CDR1 is SGHRS and CDR2 is YFSETQ. CDR3 length: 12 residues. Deletions cut 0 bases from V and 0 bases from J, with 0 bases between. Here the CDR3 reads CASSLDQETQYF. The CDR3, as DNA: TGCGCCAGCAGCTTGGACCAAGAGACCCAGTACTTC.

In its sample, this clonotype was seen a few times. The chain recombines TRBV29-1 with TRBJ1-1; 8 bases map to TRBD1. Germline assignment: CDR1 SQVTM and CDR2 ANQGSEA. CDR3 length equals 12 residues. The ends lost 5 bases at V and 5 bases at J; junction bases unmatched: 4. The chain's CDR3 is CSVLQGVTEAFF. CDR3 DNA: TGCAGCGTTTTACAGGGGGTGACTGAAGCTTTCTTT.